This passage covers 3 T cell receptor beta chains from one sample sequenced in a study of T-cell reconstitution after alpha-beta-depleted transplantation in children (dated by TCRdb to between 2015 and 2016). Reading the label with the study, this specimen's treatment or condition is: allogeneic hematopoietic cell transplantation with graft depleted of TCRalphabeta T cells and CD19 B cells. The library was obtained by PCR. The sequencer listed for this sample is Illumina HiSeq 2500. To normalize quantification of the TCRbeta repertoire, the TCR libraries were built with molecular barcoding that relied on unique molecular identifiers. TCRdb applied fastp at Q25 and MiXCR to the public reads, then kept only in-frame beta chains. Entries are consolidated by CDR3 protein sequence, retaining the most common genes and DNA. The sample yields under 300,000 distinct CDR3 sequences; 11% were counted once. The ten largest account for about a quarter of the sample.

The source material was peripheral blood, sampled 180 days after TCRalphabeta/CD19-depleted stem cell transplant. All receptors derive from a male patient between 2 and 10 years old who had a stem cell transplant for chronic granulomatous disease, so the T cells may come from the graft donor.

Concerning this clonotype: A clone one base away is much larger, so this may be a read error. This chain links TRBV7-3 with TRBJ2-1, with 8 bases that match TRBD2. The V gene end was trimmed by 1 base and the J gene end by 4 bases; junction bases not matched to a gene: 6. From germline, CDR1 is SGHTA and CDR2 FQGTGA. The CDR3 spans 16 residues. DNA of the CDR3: TGTGCCAGCAGCTTAAATAGAGTAGCGGGATACAATGAGCAGTTCTTC. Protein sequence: CASSLNRVAGYNEQFF.

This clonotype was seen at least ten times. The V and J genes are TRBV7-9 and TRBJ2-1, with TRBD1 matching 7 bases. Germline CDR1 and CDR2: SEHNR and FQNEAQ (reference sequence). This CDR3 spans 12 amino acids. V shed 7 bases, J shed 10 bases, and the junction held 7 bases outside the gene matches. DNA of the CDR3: TGTGCCAGCAACACCTTGGACAGGGAGCAGTTCTTC. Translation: CASNTLDREQFF.

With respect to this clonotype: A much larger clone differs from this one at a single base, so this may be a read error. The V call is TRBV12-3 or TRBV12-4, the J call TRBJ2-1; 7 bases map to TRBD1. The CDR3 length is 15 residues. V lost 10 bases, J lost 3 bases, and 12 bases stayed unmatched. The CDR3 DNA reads TGTGCCAACAGCGCCACAGGGGTACTCTACAATGAGCAGTTCTTC. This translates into CANSATGVLYNEQFF.